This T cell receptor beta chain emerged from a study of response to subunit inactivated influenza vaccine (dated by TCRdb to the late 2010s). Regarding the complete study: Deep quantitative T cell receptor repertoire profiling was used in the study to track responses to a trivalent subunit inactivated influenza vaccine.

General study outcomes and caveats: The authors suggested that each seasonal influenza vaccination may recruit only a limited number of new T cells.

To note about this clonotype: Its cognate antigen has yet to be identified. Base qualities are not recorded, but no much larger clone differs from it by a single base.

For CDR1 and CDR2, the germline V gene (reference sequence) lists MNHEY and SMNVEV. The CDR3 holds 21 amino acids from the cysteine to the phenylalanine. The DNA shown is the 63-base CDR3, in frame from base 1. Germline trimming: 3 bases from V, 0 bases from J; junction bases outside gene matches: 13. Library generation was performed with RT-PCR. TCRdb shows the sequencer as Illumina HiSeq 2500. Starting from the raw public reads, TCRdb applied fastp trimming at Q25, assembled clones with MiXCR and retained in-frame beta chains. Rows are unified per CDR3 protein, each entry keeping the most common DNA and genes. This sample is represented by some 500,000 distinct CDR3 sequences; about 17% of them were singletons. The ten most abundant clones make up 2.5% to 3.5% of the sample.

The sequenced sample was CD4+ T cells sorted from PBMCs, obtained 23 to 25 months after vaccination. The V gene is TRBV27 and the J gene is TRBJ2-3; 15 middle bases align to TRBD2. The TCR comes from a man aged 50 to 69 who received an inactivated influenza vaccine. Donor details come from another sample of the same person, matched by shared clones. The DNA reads TGTGCCAGCAGTTTCCGACTCGGGACTAGCGGGAGGACCTCTAGCACAGATACGCAGTATTTT. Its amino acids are CASSFRLGTSGRTSSTDTQYF.